Below, 26 T cell receptor beta chains from the same sample are listed, as sequenced in a study of shared clonotypes between healthy human individuals. This table comes from immunoSEQ multiplex PCR, and its TCRdb copy is limited to in-frame clones, with some not included. Of 900,000 to 1,200,000 clones listed, 75% to 85% were seen once; the top ten hold 0.6% to 0.75%. The sample comprised memory CD4+ T cells from PBMCs. The subset here: CD45RA-negative fraction. All receptors derive from a man aged 18-30 years in good health. Some clones in this sample may be carry-over from other donors' samples.

This rearrangement joins TRBV7-9 to TRBJ2-7; D is uncertain. Germline loops: CDR1 SEHNR, CDR2 FQNEAQ (reference sequence). The length of the CDR3 is 13 residues. Trimming pared 5 bases from V and 4 bases from J, leaving 12 bases between. The CDR3 region is CASSLLVGYEQYF. Here the CDR3 DNA reads TGTGCCAGCAGCCTCTTGGTGGGGTACGAGCAGTACTTC.

V is TRBV4-1 and J is TRBJ2-1; D unresolved. CDR3 length: 15 residues. V lost 4 bases and J 5 bases, leaving 15 bases between the germline ends. CDR1 and CDR2 (germline): MGHRA, YSYEKL. Written as DNA, the CDR3 is TGCGCCAGCAGCCCAATGGGAATAGGGCACAATGAGCAGTTCTTC. Translating gives CASSPMGIGHNEQFF.

This chain joins TRBV7-9 and TRBJ2-6, with TRBD1 matching 9 bases. The germline gives CDR1 SEHNR, CDR2 FQNEAQ (reference sequence). Trimming removed 6 bases from V and 1 base from J; junction bases left unmatched: 4. The CDR3 is made up of 16 amino acids. CDR3 residues: CASSRDRVSGANVLTF. For the CDR3, the DNA is TGTGCCAGCAGTCGGGACAGGGTTTCTGGGGCCAACGTCCTGACTTTC.

This rearrangement joins TRBV5-4 to TRBJ2-7; TRBD2 matches 13 bases. Germline loops: CDR1 SGHNT, CDR2 YYREEE (reference sequence). The V gene end was trimmed by 4 bases and the J gene end by 5 bases; junction bases not matched to a gene: 6. There are 15 residues in the CDR3. CDR3: CASSRSGTSGNEQYF. The CDR3 bases are TGTGCCAGCAGCAGATCCGGGACTAGCGGGAACGAGCAGTACTTC.

The chain has TRBV6-5 and TRBJ1-6; D call uncertain. CDR1 and CDR2 (germline): MNHEY, SVGAGI. V lost 7 bases to trimming and J lost 7 bases, with 11 bases between them. The CDR3 length is 13 residues. CDR3: CASNFGGNSPLHF. The CDR3, as DNA: TGTGCCAGCAATTTCGGAGGCAATTCACCCCTCCACTTT.

This chain links TRBV6-1 with TRBJ1-1; 7 bases align to TRBD1. V lost 4 bases to trimming and J lost 5 bases; unmatched junction nucleotides: 7. CDR1 MNHNS and CDR2 SASEGT come from the germline V gene. The CDR3 length is 14 residues. The CDR3 loop is CASSVGQILTEAFF. The CDR3 bases are TGTGCCAGCAGTGTGGGACAGATCTTAACTGAAGCTTTCTTT.

This rearrangement joins TRBV7-9 to TRBJ2-3, with TRBD2 matching over 13 bases. J was trimmed by 3 bases and V by 5 bases; bases with no gene match: 5. The CDR3 spans 16 residues. The germline gives CDR1 SEHNR, CDR2 FQNEAQ (reference sequence). The CDR3 region has the DNA TGTGCCAGCAGCGTCCGGACTAGCGGGAGAACAGATACGCAGTATTTT. Its translation is CASSVRTSGRTDTQYF. The full variable domain, with the rest looked up from reference TRBV7-9 and TRBJ2-3, is DTGVSQNPRHKITKRGQNVTFRCDPISEHNRLYWYRQTLGQGPEFLTYFQNEAQLEKSRLLSDRFSAERPKGSFSTLEIQRTEQGDSAMYLCASSVRTSGRTDTQYFGPGTRLTVL.

J is TRBJ2-3 and V is TRBV11-2; tentatively, D is TRBD1 or TRBD2 (5 bases each). The V end lost 5 bases, the J end lost 5 bases, and 20 bases lay between the germline ends. The CDR3 extends over 16 amino acids. CDR1 is SGHAT, CDR2 FQNNGV, per germline. This CDR3 is CASSPWDRLKGDTQYF. The CDR3 DNA reads as TGTGCCAGCAGCCCCTGGGACCGCCTAAAGGGAGATACGCAGTATTTT.

The CDR3 reads CASSLSLAGGYEQYF. CDR3 sequence (DNA): TGTGCCAGCAGTTTATCACTAGCGGGAGGCTACGAGCAGTACTTC. The chain links TRBV27 to TRBJ2-7, with 12 positions matching TRBD2. There are 15 residues in the CDR3. After removal of 0 bases from V and 3 bases from J, the junction contained 0 bases not matched to a gene. Germline-derived CDR1 and CDR2 are MNHEY and SMNVEV (reference sequence).

This clone was picked up many times. Other nucleotide sequences in the sample specify the same CDR3. This rearrangement joins TRBV5-1 to TRBJ2-6; TRBD1 matches 7 bases. V was clipped by 2 bases and J by 1 base; unmatched bases: 6. The CDR3 is 17 amino acids. Germline lookup yields CDR1 SGHRS and CDR2 YFSETQ. The CDR3 DNA is TGCGCCAGCAGCTTACAGGGGCCCAGATCTGGGGCCAACGTCCTGACTTTC. Its translation is CASSLQGPRSGANVLTF.

The chain carries TRBV18 and TRBJ2-2; 8 nucleotides agree with TRBD1. The CDR3 is 16 residues long. Germline CDR1 is KGHSH and CDR2 is LQKENI. V shed 0 bases and J 6 bases; nucleotides not matched to a gene: 6. In DNA, the CDR3 is TGTGCCAGCTCACCACCCGACCGACAGGGGTCCGGGGAGCTGTTTTTT. Translation: CASSPPDRQGSGELFF.

The chain is built from TRBV6-5 and TRBJ1-2, with D hard to call. The V end lost 8 bases, the J end lost 3 bases, and 19 bases lay between the germline ends. Germline CDR1 MNHEY, CDR2 SVGAGI. CDR3 length equals 15 residues. The CDR3 region has the DNA TGTGCCAGCCAGTCAGGTTCTGGATACTACTATGGCTACACCTTC. It codes for CASQSGSGYYYGYTF.

The chain links TRBV5-1 to TRBJ2-3; unclear D gene. This CDR3 contains 12 residues. The V gene's germline CDR1 is SGHRS and CDR2 YFSETQ. V was cut by 7 bases and J by 4 bases, with 10 bases left in between. The CDR3, as DNA: TGCGCCAGCCGAAGTGCAGCAGATACGCAGTATTTT. It specifies CASRSAADTQYF.

The chain is built from TRBV7-3 and TRBJ2-3; D gene uncertain. The germline CDR1 and CDR2 sequences are SGHTA and FQGTGA. The CDR3 contains 14 residues. V shed 5 bases and J shed 9 bases, with 18 bases lying between them. The DNA for the CDR3 is TGTGCCAGCAGCCCGCAAGGCCGGACGGAGACGCAGTATTTT. It encodes CASSPQGRTETQYF.

V and J are TRBV18 and TRBJ2-1; the D is unclear. Per the germline V gene, CDR1 is KGHSH and CDR2 is LQKENI. V was shortened by 3 bases and J by 0 bases, with 12 bases between the two germline ends. The CDR3 loop spans 16 amino acids. CDR3 amino acids: CASSPASVSSYNEQFF. The CDR3, as DNA: TGTGCCAGCTCACCCGCATCCGTGAGCTCCTACAATGAGCAGTTCTTC.

The chain joins TRBV7-2 to TRBJ1-1; the D is unclear. Between the trimmed V and J ends, which lost 5 bases and 5 bases, there was a span of 15 bases. Looked up from germline, CDR1 is SGHTA and CDR2 is FQGNSA. The length of the CDR3 is 14 residues. The CDR3 nucleotides are TGTGCCAGCAGCGCGACCCGGTCGGGAACTGAAGCTTTCTTT. It encodes CASSATRSGTEAFF.

The chain couples TRBV7-8 to TRBJ2-2, with D possibly being TRBD1 or TRBD2 (6 bases each). CDR1 and CDR2 from the germline V gene are SGHVS and FQNEAQ. The CDR3 spans 16 residues. V was trimmed by 5 bases and J by 1 base, leaving 14 bases between them. The CDR3 DNA follows: TGTGCCAGCAGCCCCGAAGGGGGGCTGAACACCGGGGAGCTGTTTTTT. This gives the protein CASSPEGGLNTGELFF.

The chain recombines TRBV28 with TRBJ1-3; no clear D gene. The V gene lost 2 bases and the J gene lost 7 bases, with 12 bases spanning the gap. The germline V gene encodes CDR1 MDHEN and CDR2 SYDVKM. The CDR3 extends over 14 amino acids. The CDR3 region has the DNA TGTGCCAGCAGTTTAATCGGGGTGTTGAACACCATATATTTT. The encoded protein is CASSLIGVLNTIYF.

V usage is TRBV7-3 and J usage is TRBJ1-5; 7 nucleotides line up with TRBD1. Germline-derived CDR1 and CDR2 are SGHTA and FQGTGA. This CDR3 region has 13 residues. J was trimmed by 3 bases and V by 11 bases; bases with no gene match: 7. In DNA, the CDR3 is TGTGCCGTACAGGGGATGAACAATCAGCCCCAGCATTTT. Its protein is CAVQGMNNQPQHF.

This chain uses TRBV25-1 with TRBJ1-2; D perhaps matches TRBD1 (6 bases). V was clipped by 2 bases and J by 4 bases, with 11 bases between them. The germline CDR1 and CDR2 sequences are MGHDK and SYGVNS. The CDR3 runs 14 residues. CDR3: CASSEPGQLYGYTF. The CDR3 DNA is TGTGCCAGCAGTGAACCAGGACAGCTCTATGGCTACACCTTC.

This rearrangement joins TRBV4-3 to TRBJ1-2; D might be TRBD1 (5 bases). The CDR3 runs to 13 residues. From germline, CDR1 is LGHNA and CDR2 YSLEER. With 3 bases removed from V and 5 bases from J, the gap between germline ends came to 10 bases. As DNA, the CDR3 is TGCGCCAGCAGCCACCCCCAGGGATATGGCTACACCTTC. Protein sequence: CASSHPQGYGYTF.

V usage is TRBV9 and J usage is TRBJ2-3; TRBD2 matches at 11 bases. CDR1 SGDLS and CDR2 YYNGEE come from the germline V gene. CDR3 length: 14 residues. V gave up 4 bases and J gave up 6 bases; unmatched junction bases: 4. CDR3 sequence reads: CASSRLAGSDTQYF. CDR3 in DNA: TGTGCCAGCAGCCGACTAGCGGGATCTGATACGCAGTATTTT.

This clone occurred once. The V gene is TRBV7-2, the J gene TRBJ2-5, with a tentative D call TRBD1 (6 bases). The germline gives CDR1 SGHTA, CDR2 FQGNSA. Trimming pared 1 base from V and 5 bases from J, leaving 11 bases between. This CDR3 has 14 residues. The CDR3 protein is CASSLGGQGETQYF. As DNA, the CDR3 is TGTGCCAGCAGCTTAGGGGGGCAGGGGGAGACCCAGTACTTC.

This rearrangement joins TRBV14 to TRBJ2-7, with 13 bases that match TRBD2. Per the germline V gene, CDR1 is SGHDN and CDR2 is FVKESK. The J segment lost 4 bases and the V segment lost 0 bases, leaving 9 bases of the junction unmatched. This CDR3 spans 18 amino acids. For the CDR3, the DNA is TGTGCCAGCAGCCAAGATTTAGGACTAGCGGGAGTCCGGTACGAGCAGTACTTC. Amino acid sequence: CASSQDLGLAGVRYEQYF.

Turning to this clone: The junction departs from the called germline gene at one end, perhaps through a read error. The chain uses TRBV5-3 and TRBJ1-1, with TRBD1 as a possible D gene (6 bases). TRBV5-3 is marked as an open reading frame, function uncertain. The CDR3 has 14 amino acids. CDR3 sequence reads: CASSLQGGDTEAFF. The CDR3 DNA is TGTGCCAGCAGCTTACAGGGAGGGGACACTGAAGCTTTCTTT.

This clone was seen many times. The sample holds other DNA sequences that translate to the same CDR3. V usage is TRBV7-2 and J usage is TRBJ2-5, with D possibly TRBD1 on 6 matching bases. V lost 3 bases to trimming and J lost 2 bases, with 13 bases between them. Germline V gene lookup returns CDR1 SGHTA and CDR2 FQGNSA. This CDR3 comprises 15 residues. This CDR3 reads CASSFQGTAQETQYF. The DNA for the CDR3 is TGTGCCAGCAGCTTTCAGGGGACGGCACAAGAGACCCAGTACTTC.